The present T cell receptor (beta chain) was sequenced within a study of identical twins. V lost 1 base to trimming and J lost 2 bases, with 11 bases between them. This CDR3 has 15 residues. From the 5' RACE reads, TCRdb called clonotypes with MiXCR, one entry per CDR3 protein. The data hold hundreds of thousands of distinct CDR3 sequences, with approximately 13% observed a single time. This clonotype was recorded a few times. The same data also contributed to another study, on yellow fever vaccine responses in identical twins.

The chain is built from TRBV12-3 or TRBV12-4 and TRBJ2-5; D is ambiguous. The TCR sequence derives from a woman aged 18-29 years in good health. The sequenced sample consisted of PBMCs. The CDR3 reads CASSLGFGFQETQYF. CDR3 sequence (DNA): TGTGCCAGCAGTTTAGGGTTCGGGTTTCAAGAGACCCAGTACTTC.